This T cell receptor (beta chain) derives from a study of cytomegalovirus exposure and HLA in healthy donors. Whole-study context: A prior study identified approximately 120 million unique TCR beta sequences from some 200 million T cells.

CDR3 length: 15 amino acids. The germline gives CDR1 SGHRS, CDR2 YFSETQ. Trimming took 0 bases from V and 1 from J, leaving 7 bases between them. Study-level results: Immune exposure information comprised only CMV serostatus. Across HLA loci, a later analysis found differing TCR association rates, with DRB1 most and HLA-C fewest. TCR sequences were mostly rare, though some public TCRs occurred in many donors.

This clone occurred once. Its antigen is as yet unknown. The same CDR3 is also encoded by other DNA sequences in this sample. The study ran its PCR with 60 Vbeta and 13 Jbeta primers. Sequencing was performed with immunoSEQ multiplex PCR; in TCRdb, only in-frame clones are kept and a portion is missing. The repertoire holds about 140,000 clones, with 70% to 80% as singletons. The receptor's source is a female donor in good health and CMV-seronegative. Sequenced material: PBMCs. The chain links TRBV5-1 to TRBJ2-2; D is unclear. This chain's CDR3 is CASSLGAVNTGELFF. CDR3 nucleotides: TGCGCCAGCAGCTTGGGAGCCGTGAACACCGGGGAGCTGTTTTTT.